This TCR beta chain was obtained from a study of blood T cell repertoires in COVID-19. On the study more broadly: From T cells, B-cell-depleted T cells, or PBMCs came the material, which was cDNA or gDNA.

Trimming took 3 bases from V and 6 from J, leaving 14 bases between them. Germline V CDR1 and CDR2: WNHNN, SYGVQD (reference sequence). The CDR3 is made up of 14 amino acids. Using immunoSEQ multiplex PCR, the repertoire was profiled, and TCRdb retains in-frame clones only, with some absent. The sample contains about 230,000 clones, roughly 80% of which appear only once. The sequence derives from a woman older than 75 with acute or convalescent COVID-19. Sequencing input: peripheral blood. The genes are TRBV10-1 and TRBJ1-1; possibly TRBD1 for D (6 bases). CDR3 amino acids: CASSEAKQGAEAFF. The CDR3 nucleotides read TGCGCCAGCAGTGAAGCCAAACAGGGTGCTGAAGCTTTCTTT.